This T cell receptor beta chain was recovered during a study of human T cells and chemical hapten exposure (dated by TCRdb to about 2021). A note on the overall study: For sensitization, 2% DPC in acetone was applied to a 2 cm by 2 cm area of upper inner arm skin. Throughout the roughly 26-week study period, patients were also given weekly therapeutic DPC doses on the scalp. Patch testing was done on the upper back using Finn chambers containing 0.01% DPC, and results were scored after 6 days according to International Contact Dermatitis Research Group standards. The mostly female patient cohort included alopecia areata with under or over 50% scalp involvement, alopecia totalis and alopecia universalis. Libraries were combined into a pool for sequencing, and differences in TCR yield between samples came mainly from small differences in library volumes within the pool. In alopecia patients, the study followed how the peripheral blood TCR repertoire changed in vivo over primary and secondary sensitization to diphenylcyclopropenone (DPC), a hapten. Blood was sampled from patients pre-sensitization (week 0) and at 2, 6 and about 24 weeks after DPC sensitization. Blood for TCR sequencing was provided by twenty-nine alopecia patients at one to four time points (pre-sensitization, 2, 6 and 24 weeks). What the work shows at the level of the full study, not this receptor alone: DPC sensitization did not change how many TCRs were above 1 in 1000 frequency, and no evidence was found of alterations in global repertoire structure. A positive correlation was found between the number of PT1 expanded TCRs and patch test score, with significance reached at thresholds 8, 16 and 32 but not 4. All patients had alopecia, a presumed autoimmune disease, so their immune response might differ from that of healthy individuals. Repeated subsampling changed both the strength of the expansion versus patch-test correlation and the threshold at which that correlation became significant. Expanded TCRs formed significantly more large CDR3 similarity clusters than pre-sensitization or healthy control sets, consistent with antigen-driven responses.

Library preparation used RACE. The sequencing machine was a NextSeq 500. During library preparation, unique molecular identifiers were attached to individual cDNA molecules so that TCRs could be counted quantitatively and reproducibly. From each blood RNA sample, both TCR alpha and TCR beta chains were sequenced. The published analysis was carried out like this. A median of around 96,000 TCRs per sample was observed, with a range of 23,224 to 690,600. V, J and CDR3 annotation of the TCR reads was carried out using the Decombinator software suite. Every sample was subsampled to the same number of TCRs (28,000) for the PS versus PT1 abundance plots. Expanded TCRs were defined as absent before sensitization and observed at least eight times at the 2-week time point. TCRdb's own reprocessing of the public reads used fastp at Q25 and MiXCR and kept productive beta chains. For every CDR3 protein sequence, its rows merge into one entry that carries the most common genes and DNA. The V and J calls were determined by TCRdb, not by the authors. In this sample the table shows about 84,000 distinct CDR3 sequences, about 9.4% of which occur a single time. About 5% of the sample is held by the ten biggest clonotypes.

Explained via the paper, the time point label denotes: patch test 2, 6 weeks after DPC sensitization. What the treatment or condition label conveys for this sample: therapeutic diphenylcyclopropenone sensitization with weekly scalp DPC. Blood at each patch-test visit was drawn before the patch test was applied. To be eligible, patients had to be aged 18 to 70, diagnosed with alopecia and judged suitable for DPC therapy, while pregnant patients were excluded. Total RNA was isolated from unfractionated whole blood collected in Tempus Blood RNA tubes. The germline V gene provides CDR1 LGHNT and CDR2 FRNRAP. Measured from the cysteine to the phenylalanine, the CDR3 is 12 residues long. The retained sequence is limited to the CDR3, 36 bases, with the frame set at the first base. Trimming removed 1 base from V and 7 bases from J; the gene matches leave 0 bases unexplained. This clonotype has at least ten counts. The clone's antigen remains unknown. No base-level quality is on record; no much larger clone is a single base apart.

The chain was built from TRBV12-5 and TRBJ1-1, with 7 central nucleotides matching TRBD1. The sequence derives from a woman in her forties or fifties with alopecia areata. Some clones in this sample may be carry-over from other donors' samples. The sample was whole blood, taken in connection with sensitization to the hapten diphenylcyclopropenone (DPC). At the DNA level, the sequence is TGTGCTAGTGGTTTGGGGACAGGTGAAGCTTTCTTT. Translated, this gives CASGLGTGEAFF.